The sequence of this T cell receptor (beta chain) was determined in a study of T cell changes during pregnancy in multiple sclerosis. Using immunoSEQ multiplex PCR, the repertoire was profiled, and TCRdb retains in-frame clones only, with some absent. The table includes 60,000 or so clones, over 80% detected once. Trimming stripped 0 bases from V and 2 bases from J, with 5 bases between. The CDR3 has 13 amino acids. From germline, CDR1 is LGHNA and CDR2 YSLEER. This TCR was recovered from a female donor in good health, enrolled as a control in a pregnancy study. The chain combines TRBV4-3 with TRBJ2-7; D gene ambiguous. The sample consisted of peripheral blood, taken in the first trimester of pregnancy. The CDR3 sequence: CASSQDIPYEQYF. The CDR3 DNA is TGCGCCAGCAGCCAAGATATCCCCTACGAGCAGTACTTC.